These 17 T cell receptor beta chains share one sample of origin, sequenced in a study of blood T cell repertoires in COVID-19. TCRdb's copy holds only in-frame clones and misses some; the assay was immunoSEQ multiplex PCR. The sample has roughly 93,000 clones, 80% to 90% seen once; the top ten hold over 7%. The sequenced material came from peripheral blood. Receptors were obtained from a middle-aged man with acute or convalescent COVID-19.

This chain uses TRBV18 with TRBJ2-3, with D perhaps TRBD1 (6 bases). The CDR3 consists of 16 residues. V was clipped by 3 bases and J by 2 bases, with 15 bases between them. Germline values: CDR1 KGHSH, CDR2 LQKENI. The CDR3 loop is CASSPRPRQATDTQYF. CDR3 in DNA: TGTGCCAGCTCACCCCGCCCAAGACAGGCCACAGATACGCAGTATTTT.

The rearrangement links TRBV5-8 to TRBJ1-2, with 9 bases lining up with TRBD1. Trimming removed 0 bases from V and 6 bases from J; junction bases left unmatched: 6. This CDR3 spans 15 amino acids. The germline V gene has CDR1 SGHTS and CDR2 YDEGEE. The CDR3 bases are TGTGCCAGCAGCTTGGCCGGACAGGGGTCGGATGGCTACACCTTC. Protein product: CASSLAGQGSDGYTF.

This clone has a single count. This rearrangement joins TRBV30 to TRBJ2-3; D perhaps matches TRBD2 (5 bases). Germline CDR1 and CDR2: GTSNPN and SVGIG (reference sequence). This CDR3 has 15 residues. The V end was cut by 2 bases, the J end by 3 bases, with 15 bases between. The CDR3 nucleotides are TGTGCCTGGAGTCGCCCCTCGGACTTGACAGATACGCAGTATTTT. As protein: CAWSRPSDLTDTQYF.

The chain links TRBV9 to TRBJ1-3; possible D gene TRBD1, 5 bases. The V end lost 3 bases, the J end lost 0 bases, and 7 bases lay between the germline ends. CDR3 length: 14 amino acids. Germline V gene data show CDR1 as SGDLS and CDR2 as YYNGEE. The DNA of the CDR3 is TGTGCCAGCAGCGCGACAGACTCTGGAAACACCATATATTTT. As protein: CASSATDSGNTIYF. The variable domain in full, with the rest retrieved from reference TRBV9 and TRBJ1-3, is DSGVTQTPKHLITATGQRVTLRCSPRSGDLSVYWYQQSLDQGLQFLIQYYNGEERAKGNILERFSAQQFPDLHSELNLSSLELGDSALYFCASSATDSGNTIYFGEGSWLTVV.

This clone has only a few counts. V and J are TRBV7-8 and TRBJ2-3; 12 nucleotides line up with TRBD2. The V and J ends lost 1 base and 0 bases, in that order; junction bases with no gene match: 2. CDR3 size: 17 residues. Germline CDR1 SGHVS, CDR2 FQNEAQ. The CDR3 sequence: CASSLGTSGTSTDTQYF. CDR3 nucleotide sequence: TGTGCCAGCAGCTTAGGGACTAGCGGGACTAGCACAGATACGCAGTATTTT.

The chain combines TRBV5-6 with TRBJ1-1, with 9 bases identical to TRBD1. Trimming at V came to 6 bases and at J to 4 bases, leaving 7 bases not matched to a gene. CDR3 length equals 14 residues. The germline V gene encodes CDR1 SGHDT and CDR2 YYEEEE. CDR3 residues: CASTTTTGGTEAFF. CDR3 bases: TGTGCCAGCACCACAACGACAGGGGGCACTGAAGCTTTCTTT.

CDR3 DNA sequence: TGTGCCAGTAGTCTGGGGCAGGGGTTTTACAATGAGCAGTTCTTC. It yields the protein CASSLGQGFYNEQFF. The chain joins TRBV19 to TRBJ2-1; the D gene is possibly TRBD1 (6 bases). The V and J ends lost 5 bases and 4 bases respectively, with 15 bases between them. This CDR3 has 15 residues. CDR1 LNHDA and CDR2 SQIVND come from the germline V gene (reference sequence). Full variable domain (missing parts from reference TRBV19 and TRBJ2-1): DGGITQSPKYLFRKEGQNVTLSCEQNLNHDAMYWYRQDPGQGLRLIYYSQIVNDFQKGDIAEGYSVSREKKESFPLTVTSAQKNPTAFYLCASSLGQGFYNEQFFGPGTRLTVL.

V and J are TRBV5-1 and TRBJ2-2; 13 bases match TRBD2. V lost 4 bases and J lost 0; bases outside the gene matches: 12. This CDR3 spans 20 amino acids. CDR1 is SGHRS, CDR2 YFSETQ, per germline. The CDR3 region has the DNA TGCGCCAGCAGCCCAAAACTACTAGCGGGGGGGCCAGCGAACACCGGGGAGCTGTTTTTT. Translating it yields CASSPKLLAGGPANTGELFF.

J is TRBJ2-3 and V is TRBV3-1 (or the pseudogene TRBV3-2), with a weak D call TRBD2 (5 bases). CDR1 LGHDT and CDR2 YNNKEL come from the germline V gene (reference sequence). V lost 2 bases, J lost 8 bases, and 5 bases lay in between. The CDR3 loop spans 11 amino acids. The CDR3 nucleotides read TGTGCCAGCAGCCAAAGCGGTACGCAGTATTTT. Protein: CASSQSGTQYF.

The CDR3 bases are TGTGCCAGCAGCTTATTCGGGGGTTCGGAGACCCAGTACTTC. Protein sequence: CASSLFGGSETQYF. The V and J genes are TRBV7-2 and TRBJ2-5, with D possibly TRBD2 on 6 matching bases. The V and J ends lost 2 bases and 5 bases respectively, with 12 bases between them. Germline V gene sequence: CDR1 SGHTA, CDR2 FQGNSA. This CDR3 has 14 residues.

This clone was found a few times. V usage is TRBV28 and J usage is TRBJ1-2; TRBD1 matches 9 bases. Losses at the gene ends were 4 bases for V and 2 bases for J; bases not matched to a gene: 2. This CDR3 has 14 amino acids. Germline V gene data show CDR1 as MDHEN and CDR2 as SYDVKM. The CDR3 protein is CASSWTGANYGYTF. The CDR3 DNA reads TGTGCCAGCAGTTGGACAGGGGCCAACTATGGCTACACCTTC.

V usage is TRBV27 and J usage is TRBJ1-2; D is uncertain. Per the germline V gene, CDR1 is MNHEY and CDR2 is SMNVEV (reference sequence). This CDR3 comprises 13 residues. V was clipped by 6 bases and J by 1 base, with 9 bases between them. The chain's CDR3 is CASRFDINYGYTF. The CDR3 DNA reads TGTGCCAGCAGGTTCGACATTAACTATGGCTACACCTTC.

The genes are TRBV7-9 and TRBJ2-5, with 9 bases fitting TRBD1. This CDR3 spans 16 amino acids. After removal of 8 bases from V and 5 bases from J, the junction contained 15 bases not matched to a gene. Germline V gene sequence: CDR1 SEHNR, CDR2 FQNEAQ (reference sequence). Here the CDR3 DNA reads TGTGCCAGCTCACCGGGACAGGGTAAACGCCAGGAGACCCAGTACTTC. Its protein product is CASSPGQGKRQETQYF.

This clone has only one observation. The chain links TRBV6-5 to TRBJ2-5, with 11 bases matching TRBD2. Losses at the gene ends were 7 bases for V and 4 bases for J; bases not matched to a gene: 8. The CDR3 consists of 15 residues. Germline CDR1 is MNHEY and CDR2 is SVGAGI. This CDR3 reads CASNPQGTSGETQYF. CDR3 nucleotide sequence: TGTGCCAGCAATCCACAGGGGACTAGCGGAGAGACCCAGTACTTC.

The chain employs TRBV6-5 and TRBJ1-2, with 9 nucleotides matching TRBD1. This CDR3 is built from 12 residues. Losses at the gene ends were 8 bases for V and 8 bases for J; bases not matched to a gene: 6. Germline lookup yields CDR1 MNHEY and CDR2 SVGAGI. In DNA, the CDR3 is TGTGCCAGCGACCGGGACAGGGAAGGCTACACCTTC. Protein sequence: CASDRDREGYTF.

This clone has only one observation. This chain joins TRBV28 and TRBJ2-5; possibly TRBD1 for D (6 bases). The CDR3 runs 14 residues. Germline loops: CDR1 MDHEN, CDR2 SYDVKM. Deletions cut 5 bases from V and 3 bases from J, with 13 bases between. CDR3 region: CASSHQQGKETQYF. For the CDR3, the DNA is TGTGCCAGCAGTCACCAACAGGGAAAAGAGACCCAGTACTTC.

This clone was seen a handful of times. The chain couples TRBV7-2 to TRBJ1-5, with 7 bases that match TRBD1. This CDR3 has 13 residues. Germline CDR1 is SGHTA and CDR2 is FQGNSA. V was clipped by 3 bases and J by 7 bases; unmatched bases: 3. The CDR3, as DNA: TGTGCCAGCAGCTTCACAGGGGCCCAGCCCCAGCATTTT. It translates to CASSFTGAQPQHF.